This is a list of T cell receptor beta chains from one sample in a study of shared clonotypes between healthy human individuals. Assay: immunoSEQ multiplex PCR; the TCRdb copy retains only in-frame clones and omits some. The sample yields about 2.1 million clones, 80% to 95% seen once. Sequenced input: naive CD8+ T cells from PBMCs. All receptors derive from a man in his late teens or twenties in good health. Some clones in this sample may be carry-over from other donors' samples. Both conserved end residues are part of each CDR3. D genes are given only for firm matches. For some rows the clone size is stated as once, few or many, or as a class when expanded; others skip it.

D gene,clone size,J gene,V gene,CDR3 protein,CDR3 DNA
TRBD2,-,TRBJ2-7,TRBV2,CASRFTSGNDYEQYF,TGTGCCAGCAGGTTTACTAGCGGGAACGACTACGAGCAGTACTTC
-,-,TRBJ1-1,TRBV28,CASSLGSKTGKVWTEAFF,TGTGCCAGCAGTTTAGGATCCAAAACAGGAAAAGTTTGGACTGAAGCTTTCTTT
-,-,TRBJ1-1,TRBV19,CASREAGGRTEAFF,TGTGCCAGTAGGGAGGCGGGGGGCCGGACTGAAGCTTTCTTT
TRBD2,-,TRBJ2-7,TRBV5-4,CASSLLAGEYEQYF,TGTGCCAGCAGCCTCCTAGCGGGAGAGTACGAGCAGTACTTC
-,-,TRBJ1-3,TRBV27,CASKKDLLGSGNTIYF,TGTGCCAGCAAGAAGGATCTCTTAGGCTCTGGAAACACCATATATTTT
-,-,TRBJ2-7,TRBV6-5,CASSYSRGRYEQYF,TGTGCCAGCAGTTACTCGAGAGGGCGTTACGAGCAGTACTTC
-,-,TRBJ2-1,TRBV5-1,CASSLGGWSSYNEQFF,TGCGCCAGCAGCTTGGGGGGCTGGAGCTCCTACAATGAGCAGTTCTTC
TRBD2,-,TRBJ2-7,TRBV5-5,CASSLGNGRDIYEQYF,TGTGCCAGCAGCTTGGGGAACGGGAGGGATATCTACGAGCAGTACTTC
-,-,TRBJ2-1,TRBV4-2,CASSQDLVGFYNEQFF,TGTGCCAGCAGCCAAGATCTTGTGGGATTCTACAATGAGCAGTTCTTC
-,-,TRBJ2-7,TRBV5-5,CASSLPPPAPGEQYF,TGTGCCAGCAGCTTGCCCCCCCCGGCGCCGGGTGAGCAGTACTTC
-,-,TRBJ2-1,TRBV5-1,CASTELGGQGWDNNEQFF,TGCGCCAGCACCGAATTAGGTGGGCAGGGTTGGGACAACAATGAGCAGTTCTTC
-,-,TRBJ1-2,TRBV7-3,CASSPGVGGYTF,TGTGCCAGCAGCCCGGGCGTTGGTGGCTACACCTTC
-,-,TRBJ2-7,TRBV27,CASSPDGDGVYEQYF,TGTGCCAGCAGCCCAGACGGGGACGGAGTCTACGAGCAGTACTTC
-,few,TRBJ1-1,TRBV13,CASTEYAAEAFF,TGTGCCAGCACCGAGTACGCGGCTGAAGCTTTCTTT
TRBD1,-,TRBJ2-2,TRBV6-7,CASSYLPGQRSTWELFF,TGTGCCAGCAGTTACCTCCCGGGACAGAGATCGACGTGGGAGCTGTTTTTT
-,once,TRBJ2-3,TRBV13,CASSSRTLDYRDWFTDTQYF,TGTGCCAGCAGCTCTAGGACTTTAGACTACCGGGACTGGTTCACAGATACGCAGTATTTT
-,once,TRBJ2-7,TRBV7-9,CASSLGAASGEQYF,TGTGCCAGCAGCTTAGGGGCAGCCAGTGGGGAGCAGTACTTC
-,-,TRBJ2-1,TRBV29-1,CSVVTPLGNEQFF,TGCAGCGTTGTGACACCGCTCGGCAATGAGCAGTTCTTC
-,-,TRBJ2-2,TRBV27,CASSYYSGNTGELFF,TGTGCCAGCAGTTACTATAGCGGGAACACCGGGGAGCTGTTTTTT
-,-,TRBJ2-5,TRBV7-9,CASSLGRVRETQYF,TGTGCCAGCAGCTTAGGCAGGGTCCGGGAGACCCAGTACTTC
-,-,TRBJ1-2,TRBV19,CASSTRDYGYTF,TGTGCCAGTAGTACGCGGGACTATGGCTACACCTTC
-,-,TRBJ1-5,TRBV19,CASSVTLGNQPQHF,TGTGCCAGTAGCGTTACATTGGGCAATCAGCCCCAGCATTTT
TRBD1,-,TRBJ2-7,TRBV5-8,CASSLAETGTEQYF,TGTGCCAGCAGCTTGGCAGAGACAGGGACCGAGCAGTACTTC
-,-,TRBJ2-1,TRBV19,CASSLGVSYNEQFF,TGTGCCAGTAGCCTTGGAGTATCCTACAATGAGCAGTTCTTC
-,-,TRBJ2-1,TRBV28,CASRSFNEQFF,TGTGCCAGCAGATCTTTCAATGAGCAGTTCTTC
TRBD1,-,TRBJ1-3,TRBV5-6,CASSGPYRGLGNTIYF,TGTGCCAGCAGCGGGCCGTACAGGGGGCTTGGAAACACCATATATTTT
TRBD2,-,TRBJ2-7,TRBV9,CASSLGTSVYEQYF,TGTGCCAGCAGCTTGGGGACTAGCGTCTACGAGCAGTACTTC
TRBD2,-,TRBJ2-1,TRBV7-3,CASSPEVPGLAYNEQFF,TGTGCCAGCAGCCCCGAAGTACCGGGACTAGCGTACAATGAGCAGTTCTTC
-,-,TRBJ1-1,TRBV6-6,CASFGVGSTEAFF,TGTGCCAGCTTCGGGGTCGGGTCCACTGAAGCTTTCTTT
-,-,TRBJ2-5,TRBV5-6,CASSLGSGETQYF,TGTGCCAGCAGCTTGGGGTCGGGAGAGACCCAGTACTTC
-,-,TRBJ1-1,TRBV5-1,CASSSRVGRTEAFF,TGCGCCAGCAGCTCCCGTGTGGGGAGGACTGAAGCTTTCTTT
-,-,TRBJ2-1,TRBV18,CASSPGGDEQFF,TGTGCCAGCTCACCCGGTGGCGATGAGCAGTTCTTC
-,-,TRBJ1-2,TRBV27,CASSQGEVTGIYGYTF,TGTGCCAGCAGCCAGGGAGAAGTAACAGGGATCTATGGCTACACCTTC
TRBD2,-,TRBJ2-2,TRBV2,CASRPGLVVAGELFF,TGTGCCAGCAGGCCGGGACTAGTGGTCGCCGGGGAGCTGTTTTTT
TRBD1,-,TRBJ1-5,TRBV19,CASRQQGAKIYSNQPQHF,TGTGCCAGTAGGCAGCAGGGGGCCAAGATCTATAGCAATCAGCCCCAGCATTTT
-,-,TRBJ2-7,TRBV7-9,CASNSLPGYEQYF,TGTGCCAGCAACTCACTCCCGGGGTACGAGCAGTACTTC
TRBD1,-,TRBJ1-4,TRBV5-8,CASSPFDRALEKLFF,TGTGCCAGCAGCCCTTTTGACAGGGCGCTCGAAAAACTGTTTTTT
-,-,TRBJ2-3,TRBV13,CASSKRVRERVGNTQYF,TGTGCCAGCAGCAAAAGGGTACGGGAGAGGGTTGGTAATACGCAGTATTTT
TRBD1,-,TRBJ1-2,TRBV5-1,CASCGQGNSDNYGYTF,TGCGCCAGCTGCGGACAGGGAAACTCTGATAACTATGGCTACACCTTC
-,-,TRBJ1-2,TRBV28,CASSLLDTPVGGYTF,TGTGCCAGCAGTTTATTGGACACCCCGGTAGGGGGCTACACCTTC
-,-,TRBJ2-7,TRBV2,CASSPRLTTYEQYF,TGTGCCAGCAGCCCCCGTCTGACAACCTACGAGCAGTACTTC
-,once,TRBJ2-1,TRBV29-1,CSVLGLTNEQFF,TGCAGCGTCCTTGGACTAACCAATGAGCAGTTCTTC
TRBD1,-,TRBJ2-7,TRBV19,CASSHRTGLENEQYF,TGTGCCAGTAGTCACCGGACAGGATTGGAGAACGAGCAGTACTTC
TRBD1,-,TRBJ2-6,TRBV19,CASSPTTGTGGPGANVLTF,TGTGCCAGTAGCCCGACCACCGGGACAGGGGGCCCTGGGGCCAACGTCCTGACTTTC
-,-,TRBJ2-7,TRBV2,CASSERDPISEQYF,TGTGCCAGCAGTGAACGGGACCCTATTTCCGAGCAGTACTTC
-,-,TRBJ2-3,TRBV7-9,CASSLASDTQYF,TGTGCCAGCAGCTTAGCGAGCGATACGCAGTATTTT
TRBD1,-,TRBJ2-7,TRBV7-9,CASSPEGTGAGYEQYF,TGTGCCAGCAGCCCTGAAGGGACAGGGGCCGGCTACGAGCAGTACTTC
-,-,TRBJ1-2,TRBV2,CASSEVGDQGYTF,TGTGCCAGCAGTGAAGTTGGGGATCAGGGCTACACCTTC
TRBD1,-,TRBJ1-5,TRBV4-1,CASSSSPHFDRGNNQPQHF,TGCGCCAGCAGCAGTTCCCCACATTTCGACAGGGGGAACAATCAGCCCCAGCATTTT
-,-,TRBJ2-7,TRBV27,CASREGTAISHEQYF,TGTGCCAGCAGAGAAGGGACTGCGATCTCCCACGAGCAGTACTTC
-,-,TRBJ2-7,TRBV7-9,CASSLPAGRYYEQYF,TGTGCCAGCAGCTTACCTGCGGGACGGTACTACGAGCAGTACTTC
TRBD1,-,TRBJ1-1,TRBV10-3,CAISGGTGELGAFF,TGTGCCATCAGCGGTGGGACAGGAGAATTGGGAGCTTTCTTT
TRBD1,-,TRBJ2-5,TRBV4-1,CASSQKTGYKRTQYF,TGCGCCAGCAGCCAAAAGACAGGGTACAAGAGAACCCAGTACTTC
-,-,TRBJ1-1,TRBV27,CASSLLASLGMNTEAFF,TGTGCCAGCAGTTTATTAGCGTCTTTGGGAATGAACACTGAAGCTTTCTTT
-,-,TRBJ2-3,TRBV27,CASSFGGTDTQYF,TGTGCCAGCAGTTTTGGGGGCACAGATACGCAGTATTTT